This is a list of T cell receptor beta chains from one sample in a study of T cell responses to AZD1222 COVID-19 vaccine. Some clones are missing from TCRdb's copy, which holds only in-frame ones; the method was immunoSEQ multiplex PCR. The table lists over 45,000 clones, 60% to 85% of them singletons, with 6.6% in the top ten. Specimen: peripheral blood, collected on day 0 of AZD1222 vaccination. The receptor set was obtained from an adult in good health. CDR3s include the opening cysteine and the closing phenylalanine or tryptophan. A D gene is named only where the DNA matches it firmly. The size of a clone is reported for some rows only, either as once, few or many, or as a class for expanded clones.

-	TRBV5-6	TRBJ1-5	-	CASRRGRGQGNQPQHF	TGTGCCAGCAGACGCGGGCGGGGCCAGGGCAATCAGCCCCAGCATTTT
TRBD1	TRBV7-9	TRBJ2-3	-	CASSLQGQGPDTQYF	TGTGCCAGCAGCCTTCAAGGACAGGGGCCAGATACGCAGTATTTT
-	TRBV30	TRBJ1-3	-	CALALRGPSGNTIYF	TGTGCCCTTGCCCTCCGGGGCCCGTCTGGAAACACCATATATTTT
TRBD2	TRBV6-2/TRBV6-3	TRBJ2-2	-	CASSYRLAGELGELFF	TGTGCCAGCAGTTACCGCCTAGCGGGAGAGCTCGGGGAGCTGTTTTTT
TRBD2	TRBV6-5	TRBJ2-5	-	CASSRTSGRETQYF	TGTGCCAGCAGCCGGACTAGCGGGAGAGAGACCCAGTACTTC
-	TRBV4-2	TRBJ1-2	-	CASSQVPGNYGYTF	TGTGCCAGCAGCCAAGTCCCAGGAAACTATGGCTACACCTTC
-	TRBV3-1/TRBV3-2	TRBJ2-1	-	CASSQDLATSEQFF	TGTGCCAGCAGCCAAGATTTGGCAACCAGTGAGCAGTTCTTC
-	TRBV2	TRBJ2-7	-	CASSGAGWYEQYF	TGTGCCAGCAGTGGAGCAGGTTGGTACGAGCAGTACTTC
TRBD2	TRBV7-9	TRBJ2-5	few	CASSPPRAGGSETQYF	TGTGCCAGCAGCCCCCCTAGGGCGGGGGGCTCAGAGACCCAGTACTTC
-	TRBV2	TRBJ1-2	-	CASREGTTLYGYTF	TGTGCCAGCAGGGAGGGAACAACCCTTTATGGCTACACCTTC
-	TRBV6-5	TRBJ1-5	-	CASRRGSSNQPQHF	TGTGCCAGCAGGCGGGGCAGCTCGAATCAGCCCCAGCATTTT
TRBD1	TRBV19	TRBJ1-1	few	CASSDRGLSDTEAFF	TGTGCCAGTTCGGACAGGGGGCTGTCGGACACTGAAGCTTTCTTT
-	TRBV24-1	TRBJ2-1	-	CATSSQGSNEQFF	TGTGCCACGTCATCTCAGGGGTCCAATGAGCAGTTCTTC
-	TRBV6-2/TRBV6-3	TRBJ1-2	few	CASSYGGNNYGYTF	TGTGCCAGCAGTTACGGGGGCAACAACTATGGCTACACCTTC
-	TRBV28	TRBJ2-5	medium-sized	CASSFVSSDHRETQYF	TGTGCCAGCAGTTTTGTCTCTAGCGACCACCGGGAGACCCAGTACTTC
-	TRBV19	TRBJ2-2	-	CASSIGESNTGELFF	TGTGCCAGTAGTATCGGCGAATCGAACACCGGGGAGCTGTTTTTT
-	TRBV4-1	TRBJ2-5	-	CASSQGSVQETQYF	TGCGCCAGCAGCCAAGGCTCAGTCCAAGAGACCCAGTACTTC
TRBD1	TRBV5-4	TRBJ1-2	-	CASSTGQSINYGYTF	TGTGCCAGCAGCACGGGACAGTCGATTAACTATGGCTACACCTTC
-	TRBV6-2/TRBV6-3	TRBJ1-5	-	CASSYAGTRNQPQHF	TGTGCCAGCAGTTATGCAGGGACGCGCAATCAGCCCCAGCATTTT
-	TRBV2	TRBJ1-1	-	CASKKQGINTEAFF	TGTGCCAGCAAAAAACAGGGAATAAACACTGAAGCTTTCTTT
-	TRBV11-2	TRBJ1-1	-	CASSFPRQRGSTLNTEAFF	TGTGCCAGCAGCTTTCCCCGTCAGAGGGGAAGTACCTTGAACACTGAAGCTTTCTTT
-	TRBV13	TRBJ1-3	-	CASSPTATRTGNTIYF	TGTGCCAGCAGTCCGACAGCCACACGGACTGGAAACACCATATATTTT
-	TRBV6-5	TRBJ1-6	-	CASSPQVTSPLHF	TGTGCCAGCAGTCCCCAGGTTACTTCACCCCTCCACTTT
-	TRBV2	TRBJ1-2	-	CASMTVIYGYTF	TGTGCCAGCATGACAGTCATCTATGGCTACACCTTC
TRBD2	TRBV19	TRBJ2-1	-	CASSKVAGVDEQFF	TGTGCCAGTAGTAAGGTCGCGGGAGTGGACGAGCAGTTCTTC
TRBD1	TRBV19	TRBJ1-1	-	CASSTTGGQGTEAFF	TGTGCCAGTAGTACAACAGGGGGCCAGGGCACTGAAGCTTTCTTT
-	TRBV5-1	TRBJ1-5	-	CASSLAGYQPQHF	TGCGCCAGCAGCTTGGCCGGGTATCAGCCCCAGCATTTT
TRBD1	TRBV7-2	TRBJ1-4	-	CASSSRGLFEKLFF	TGTGCCAGCAGCTCCAGGGGGCTCTTTGAAAAACTGTTTTTT
TRBD1	TRBV6-1	TRBJ2-1	-	CASSEQGAFNEQFF	TGTGCCAGCAGTGAACAGGGGGCATTCAATGAGCAGTTCTTC
-	TRBV19	TRBJ1-5	-	CASSMFGQPEPQHF	TGTGCCAGTAGTATGTTTGGACAGCCGGAGCCCCAGCATTTT
TRBD1	TRBV28	TRBJ1-2	-	CASSFLPGQGAGYTF	TGTGCCAGCAGTTTCCTACCGGGACAGGGGGCTGGCTACACCTTC
-	TRBV3-1/TRBV3-2	TRBJ2-3	few	CASSQGSHRTDTQYF	TGTGCCAGCAGCCAAGGCAGCCATCGCACAGATACGCAGTATTTT
-	TRBV5-1	TRBJ1-1	-	CASTPLPGGTEAFF	TGCGCCAGCACCCCCCTGCCCGGAGGGACTGAAGCTTTCTTT
-	TRBV14	TRBJ2-3	-	CASSQGVGRDTQYF	TGTGCCAGCAGCCAAGGGGTGGGGAGAGATACGCAGTATTTT
-	TRBV5-5	TRBJ1-5	-	CASSFVGQRADQPQHF	TGTGCCAGCAGCTTCGTTGGACAGAGGGCCGATCAGCCCCAGCATTTT
TRBD1	TRBV27	TRBJ2-1	-	CASSHGTDNEQFF	TGTGCCAGCAGTCACGGGACAGACAATGAGCAGTTCTTC
-	TRBV24-1	TRBJ2-2	-	CATTAGSNTGELFF	TGTGCCACCACTGCGGGGAGTAACACCGGGGAGCTGTTTTTT
-	TRBV2	TRBJ1-2	medium-sized	CASSEEGTNYGYTF	TGTGCCAGCAGTGAGGAGGGGACCAACTATGGCTACACCTTC
-	TRBV10-2	TRBJ1-2	once	CASSESSGYGYGYTF	TGCGCCAGCAGTGAGTCCAGCGGCTATGGCTATGGCTACACCTTC
TRBD1	TRBV10-2	TRBJ2-3	few	CASGPGQGKDTQYF	TGCGCCAGCGGCCCGGGACAGGGGAAGGATACGCAGTATTTT
TRBD1	TRBV14	TRBJ2-3	-	CASSPRQGLGTDTQYF	TGTGCCAGCAGCCCCCGACAGGGTCTGGGCACAGATACGCAGTATTTT
-	TRBV27	TRBJ2-5	-	CASSFQLRYQETQYF	TGTGCCAGCAGTTTTCAGCTGAGGTACCAAGAGACCCAGTACTTC
-	TRBV12-3/TRBV12-4	TRBJ1-2	-	CASSLSGSYGYTF	TGTGCCAGCAGTTTATCCGGATCCTATGGCTACACCTTC
-	TRBV5-1	TRBJ2-2	-	CASFPGPSNTGELFF	TGCGCCAGCTTCCCGGGACCCTCGAACACCGGGGAGCTGTTTTTT
-	TRBV7-7	TRBJ2-1	-	CASSLALERSAYNEQFF	TGTGCTAGCAGCTTAGCCTTGGAGCGATCCGCCTACAATGAGCAGTTCTTC
TRBD1	TRBV5-8	TRBJ1-5	-	CASSSRTGLGSNQPQHF	TGTGCCAGCAGCTCTCGGACAGGTCTGGGGAGCAATCAGCCCCAGCATTTT
-	TRBV28	TRBJ1-2	few	CASSLLGPYGYTF	TGTGCCAGCAGTCTCCTGGGGCCGTATGGCTACACCTTC
-	TRBV29-1	TRBJ2-2	-	CSVVPENTGELFF	TGCAGCGTTGTACCGGAGAACACCGGGGAGCTGTTTTTT
-	TRBV29-1	TRBJ2-5	-	CSILQNQETQYF	TGCAGCATTTTACAGAACCAAGAGACCCAGTACTTC
TRBD1	TRBV5-4	TRBJ1-2	few	CASRLGQGRGYTF	TGTGCCAGCAGACTCGGACAGGGTAGGGGCTACACCTTC
-	TRBV4-1	TRBJ1-6	-	CASSQDSGTRVSYNSPLHF	TGCGCCAGCAGCCAAGATTCGGGGACCAGGGTCTCCTATAATTCACCCCTCCACTTT
TRBD1	TRBV10-1	TRBJ2-2	-	CASRDRGNTGELFF	TGCGCCAGCCGCGACAGGGGGAACACCGGGGAGCTGTTTTTT
-	TRBV21-1	TRBJ1-4	few	CASSKACNSGGEKLFF	TGTGCCAGCAGCAAAGCGTGCAATTCGGGAGGTGAAAAACTGTTTTTT
TRBD1	TRBV5-4	TRBJ1-1	-	CASSLGQGGAEAFF	TGTGCCAGCAGCTTGGGACAGGGAGGCGCTGAAGCTTTCTTT
TRBD2	TRBV4-1	TRBJ2-1	-	CASSQARTSGGDNEQFF	TGCGCCAGCAGCCAAGCCCGGACTAGCGGGGGTGACAATGAGCAGTTCTTC